Sequencing of this T cell receptor beta chain was carried out in a study of T cells after yellow fever vaccination. Study as a whole: The SMART-Seq v4 Ultra Low Input method served to prepare the low-cell-number fractions.

This clonotype came up a few times. The CDR3 contains 13 residues. Trimming cost V 1 base and J 7 bases, with 9 bases left between them. Germline values: CDR1 KGHDR, CDR2 SFDVKD. In making TCR cDNA, 5'RACE template switching added a universal primer site and UMIs to it. TCRdb passed the 5' RACE reads through MiXCR, listing each CDR3 protein once. The sample carries some 350,000 distinct CDR3 sequences, approximately 3.9% recorded once. This TCR was recovered from a man younger than 30 who received the YFV17D yellow fever vaccine. The specimen was PBMCs, collected 5 days after the yellow fever booster vaccination. This rearrangement joins TRBV24-1 to TRBJ1-1; D gene unclear. The CDR3 is CATSDLAGDEAFF. CDR3 in DNA: TGTGCCACCAGTGATTTAGCTGGGGATGAAGCTTTCTTT.